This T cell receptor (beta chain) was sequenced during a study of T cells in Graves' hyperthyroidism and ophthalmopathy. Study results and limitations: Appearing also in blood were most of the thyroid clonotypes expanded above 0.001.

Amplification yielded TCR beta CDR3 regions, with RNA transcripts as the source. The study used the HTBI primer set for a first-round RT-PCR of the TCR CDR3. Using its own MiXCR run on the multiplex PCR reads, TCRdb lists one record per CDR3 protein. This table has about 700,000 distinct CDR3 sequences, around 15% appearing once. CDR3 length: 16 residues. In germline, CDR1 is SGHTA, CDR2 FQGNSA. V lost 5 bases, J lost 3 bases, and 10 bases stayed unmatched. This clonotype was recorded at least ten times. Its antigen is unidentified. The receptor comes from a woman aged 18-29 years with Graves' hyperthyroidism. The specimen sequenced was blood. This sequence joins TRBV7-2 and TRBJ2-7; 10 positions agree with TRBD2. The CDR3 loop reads CASSGRSGRLDYEQYF. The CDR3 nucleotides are TGTGCCAGCAGCGGACGTAGCGGGAGGTTGGACTACGAGCAGTACTTC.